These T cell receptor beta chains were read from a single sample in a study of blood T cells in healthy people across ages. Via MiXCR, TCRdb re-called the 5' RACE reads, giving one row per CDR3 protein. The sample shows 1.5 million to 2 million distinct CDR3 sequences, 25% to 30% of them seen only once. The sequencing input was blood. The receptors stem from a young woman in good health. Each CDR3 is given with its conserved first and last residue.

len | j_gene | v_gene | CDR3aa
13 | TRBJ1-1 | TRBV4-3 | CASSQGVYREAFF
16 | TRBJ2-2 | TRBV12-5 | CASDQPRGSNTGELFF
16 | TRBJ2-7 | TRBV5-1 | CASIWGSTSGTYEQYF
14 | NA | TRBV14 | CASSQDRRVGTQYF
15 | TRBJ1-2 | TRBV7-9 | CASSLAITLTDGHTF
16 | TRBJ1-5 | TRBV19 | CASSMVLNRGGQPQHF
14 | TRBJ2-3 | TRBV7-2 | CASSLTAASGTQYF
11 | TRBJ2-3 | TRBV4-1 | CASIFRDTQYF
16 | TRBJ2-5 | TRBV9 | CTSSVGSGSLGGTQYF
13 | TRBJ2-2 | TRBV7-9 | CASEGAEGGELFF
14 | TRBJ1-2 | TRBV20-1 | CSARRWGEDYGYTF
14 | TRBJ1-4 | TRBV6-5 | CASSQDRALEKLFF
16 | TRBJ2-1 | TRBV28 | CASTLYRGSSYNEQFF
15 | TRBJ1-4 | TRBV20-1 | CSARSPLGGNGKLFF
14 | TRBJ2-7 | TRBV11-2 | CTSKDGRIAYEQYF
13 | TRBJ2-1 | TRBV20-1 | CSTAQQGAYEQFF
15 | TRBJ2-7 | TRBV20-1 | CSARDKGTGFGEQYF
16 | TRBJ2-2 | TRBV15 | CATSAGWGQNTGELFF
17 | TRBJ2-5 | TRBV15 | CATSRGAPGLVRETQYF
14 | TRBJ2-7 | TRBV12-3/TRBV12-4 | CASRPTGDSYEQYF
15 | TRBJ2-7 | TRBV11-2 | CASSLDKAVSYEQDF
12 | TRBJ2-5 | TRBV5-1 | CASSLRGKTQYF
19 | TRBJ2-5 | TRBV5-1 | CASSYAPATGSGLQETQYF